This T cell receptor (beta chain) came from a study of shared clonotypes between healthy human individuals. Broader study findings: Clonotypes not shared had lower generation probabilities than those common to all four donors. Among a few donors, roughly 5.4% of naive CD4 clonotypes were found in common.

Profiled with immunoSEQ multiplex PCR; TCRdb holds only in-frame clones, not every one. Seen here are over a million clones, around 78% observed once, and the top ten hold roughly 0.55%. As for this clone: No antigen is known for it.

The V gene lost 4 bases and the J gene lost 5 bases, with 11 bases spanning the gap. Germline V gives CDR1 SQVTM, CDR2 ANQGSEA. The CDR3 contains 12 residues. The origin of this receptor is a man between 18 and 35 years old in good health. Some clones in this sample may be carry-over from other donors' samples. What was sequenced was memory CD4+ T cells from PBMCs. Subset here: CD45RA-negative fraction. The chain is built from TRBV29-1 and TRBJ2-5; D remains unclear. CDR3 coding DNA: TGCAGCGTTGGAGGAAGCCCGGAGACCCAGTACTTC. It translates to CSVGGSPETQYF.